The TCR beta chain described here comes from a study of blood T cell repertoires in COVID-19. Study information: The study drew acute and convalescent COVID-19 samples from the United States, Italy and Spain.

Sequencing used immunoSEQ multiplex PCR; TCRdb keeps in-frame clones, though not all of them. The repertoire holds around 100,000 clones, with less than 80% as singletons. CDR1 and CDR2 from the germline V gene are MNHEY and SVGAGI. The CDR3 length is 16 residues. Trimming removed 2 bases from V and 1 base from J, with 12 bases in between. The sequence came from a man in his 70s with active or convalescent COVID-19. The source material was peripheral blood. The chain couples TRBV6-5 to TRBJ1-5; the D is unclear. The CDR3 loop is CASSYREGISNQPQHF. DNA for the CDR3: TGTGCCAGCAGTTACCGGGAGGGTATAAGCAATCAGCCCCAGCATTTT.